This T cell receptor beta chain came from a study of T cells in localized non-small cell lung cancer. The study's findings and limits: Median approximately 61 top-100 tumor clones were shared with paired adjacent lung.

Produced via immunoSEQ multiplex PCR; TCRdb's table is partial and in-frame only. This table holds 59,000 or so clones, approximately 89% found once. This clone was observed a handful of times. Its antigen is as yet unknown. Source: peripheral blood, taken before any cancer treatment. The TCR originated in a man between 40 and 70 years old with stage I lung adenocarcinoma.

The CDR3 nucleotides are TGTGCCAGCAGTTTTTTCCCAGGGGTCCACGAGCAGTACTTC. It yields the protein CASSFFPGVHEQYF. The rearrangement uses TRBV28 and TRBJ2-7, with D possibly being TRBD1 (6 bases). Germline assignment: CDR1 MDHEN and CDR2 SYDVKM. The CDR3 has 14 residues. Trimming took 3 bases from V and 5 from J, leaving 14 bases between them.